A single T cell receptor beta chain is shown here with its context. Authors' processing steps: Estimation of nucleated cell counts relied on the amplification of reference gene primers. Measured with immunoSEQ multiplex PCR; TCRdb has only the in-frame clones, and not every one. V and J calls and clone size are copied from that table; D and trimming were computed from the DNA. The data show 150,000 to 170,000 clones, about 85% seen once. The germline gives CDR1 MGHDK, CDR2 SYGVNS. V was trimmed by 7 bases and J by 0 bases, leaving 12 bases between them. CDR3 length: 15 residues. These data belong to a study of blood T cell repertoires in COVID-19.

The sequence derives from a woman in her sixties with COVID-19, enrolled during active disease. The material sequenced was peripheral blood. J is TRBJ2-2 and V is TRBV25-1; D is possibly TRBD2 (6 bases). For the CDR3, the DNA is TGTGCCAGCAAATATAGCGGAGCGAACACCGGGGAGCTGTTTTTT. This encodes CASKYSGANTGELFF.